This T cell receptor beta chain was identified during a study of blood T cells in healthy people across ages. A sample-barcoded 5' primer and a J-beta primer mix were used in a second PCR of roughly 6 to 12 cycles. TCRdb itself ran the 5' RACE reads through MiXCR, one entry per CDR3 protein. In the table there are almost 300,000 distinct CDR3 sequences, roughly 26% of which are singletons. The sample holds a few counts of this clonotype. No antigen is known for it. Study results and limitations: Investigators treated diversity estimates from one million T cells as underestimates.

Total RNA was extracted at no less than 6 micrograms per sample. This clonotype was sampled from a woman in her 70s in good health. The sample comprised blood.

The CDR3 DNA follows: TGTGCCAGTAGTGTCTACAGGGGGTTAACCTACAATGAGCAGTTCTTC. Translation gives CASSVYRGLTYNEQFF. The V gene is TRBV19, the J gene TRBJ2-1; 8 bases are a match to TRBD1. Unmatched junction bases numbered 8, after V lost 5 bases and J lost 2 bases. From germline, CDR1 is LNHDA and CDR2 SQIVND (reference sequence). The CDR3 spans 16 residues.